The T cell receptor beta chain under discussion was sequenced for a study of blood T cell repertoires in COVID-19. TCRdb keeps only in-frame clones here, not all; method: immunoSEQ multiplex PCR. The sample has over 35,000 clones, roughly 80% seen once. This CDR3 is 14 amino acids long. CDR1 SGHTA and CDR2 FQGNSA come from the germline V gene. The V gene end was trimmed by 1 base and the J gene end by 8 bases; junction bases not matched to a gene: 3. Sequencing was carried out using peripheral blood. This receptor was taken from a human donor with acute or convalescent COVID-19. The donor label of this sample is uncertain. The chain has TRBV7-2 and TRBJ2-5, with 11 positions matching TRBD2. The CDR3 bases are TGTGCCAGCAGCTTAGGTACTAGCGGGAGTACCCAGTACTTC. Translation gives CASSLGTSGSTQYF. Supplemented by reference TRBV7-2 and TRBJ2-5, the full variable domain reads GAGVSQSPSNKVTEKGKDVELRCDPISGHTALYWYRQSLGQGLEFLIYFQGNSAPDKSGLPSDRFSAERTGGSVSTLTIQRTQQEDSAVYLCASSLGTSGSTQYFGPGTRLLVL.